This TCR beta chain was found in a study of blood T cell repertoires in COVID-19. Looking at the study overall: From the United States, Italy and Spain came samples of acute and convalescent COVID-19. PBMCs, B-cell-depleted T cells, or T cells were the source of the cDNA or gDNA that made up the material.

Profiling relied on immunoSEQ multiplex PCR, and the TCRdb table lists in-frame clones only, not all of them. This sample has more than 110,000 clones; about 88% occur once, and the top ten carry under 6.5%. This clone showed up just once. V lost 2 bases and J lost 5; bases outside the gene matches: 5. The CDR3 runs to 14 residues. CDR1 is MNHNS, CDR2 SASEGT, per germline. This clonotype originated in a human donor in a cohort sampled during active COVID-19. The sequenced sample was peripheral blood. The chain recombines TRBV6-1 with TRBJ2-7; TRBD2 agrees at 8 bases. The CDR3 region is CASSERGRRNEQYF. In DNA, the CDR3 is TGTGCCAGCAGTGAACGCGGGAGGAGGAACGAGCAGTACTTC.